Described below is a single T cell receptor beta chain sequence and its context. CDR1 and CDR2 from the germline V gene are SGHRS and YFSETQ. CDR3 length equals 12 residues. Between the trimmed V and J ends, which lost 3 bases and 5 bases, there was a span of 9 bases. Clones were sequenced by immunoSEQ multiplex PCR, and TCRdb holds only the in-frame ones, with some missing. The data show 100,000 or so clones, 85% to 90% seen once. This specimen comes from a study of OX40 agonist ivuxolimab in advanced cancers. The rearrangement uses TRBV5-1 and TRBJ2-7, with a possible D match to TRBD2 (5 bases). This sample comprised CD4+ or CD8+ T cells sorted from blood, obtained in a trial of the OX40 agonist ivuxolimab. This TCR derives from an adult with an advanced solid tumor such as melanoma, head and neck, liver or kidney cancer. The CDR3 nucleotides read TGCGCCAGCAGCTCCCTCGGGGACGAGCAGTACTTC. This encodes CASSSLGDEQYF.